Below are 31 T cell receptor beta chains sequenced from a single sample in a study of radiation and T cells in renal cell carcinoma. Time point noted: baseline pretreatment blood. The treatment: 15 Gy SBRT to primary tumor, nephrectomy 4 weeks later. Profiled with immunoSEQ multiplex PCR; TCRdb holds only in-frame clones, not every one. The profile shows about 130,000 clones, nearly 90% of them singletons. The source was blood, collected from a patient whose treatment included radiotherapy and nephrectomy. The receptors come from a woman between 50 and 59 years old with renal cell carcinoma.

V and J are TRBV7-3 and TRBJ2-2; D is uncertain. Trimming took off 2 bases at V and 5 bases at J, with 12 bases between the two ends. This CDR3 has 15 amino acids. The V gene's germline CDR1 is SGHTA and CDR2 FQGTGA. In DNA, the CDR3 is TGTGCCAGCAGCTTAGGTCCAGCGTCGACCGGGGAGCTGTTTTTT. Its translation is CASSLGPASTGELFF.

The CDR3 region has the DNA TGTGCCAGCAGTTTAAGGACGGAGAACTATGGCTACACCTTC. It specifies CASSLRTENYGYTF. This chain uses TRBV7-2 with TRBJ1-2; D ambiguous. This CDR3 comprises 14 residues. Germline loops: CDR1 SGHTA, CDR2 FQGNSA. Trimming stripped 6 bases from V and 2 bases from J, with 13 bases between. Together with reference TRBV7-2 and TRBJ1-2, the CDR3 gives the full variable domain: GAGVSQSPSNKVTEKGKDVELRCDPISGHTALYWYRQSLGQGLEFLIYFQGNSAPDKSGLPSDRFSAERTGGSVSTLTIQRTQQEDSAVYLCASSLRTENYGYTFGSGTRLTVV.

This clone occurred once. This rearrangement joins TRBV18 to TRBJ1-1; D perhaps matches TRBD1 (5 bases). Trimming took off 0 bases at V and 4 bases at J, with 6 bases between the two ends. The germline V gene encodes CDR1 KGHSH and CDR2 LQKENI. The CDR3 has 13 residues. Here the CDR3 reads CASSPPRGTEAFF. In DNA, the CDR3 is TGTGCCAGCTCACCACCTAGGGGCACTGAAGCTTTCTTT.

Remarks on this clone: Other nucleotide sequences from this sample produce the same CDR3. The CDR3 loop is CASSEQQGNTEAFF. The DNA for the CDR3 is TGTGCCAGCAGTGAGCAACAGGGGAACACTGAAGCTTTCTTT. The chain uses TRBV6-1 and TRBJ1-1; possibly TRBD1 for D (6 bases). The CDR3 has 14 amino acids. Germline V gives CDR1 MNHNS, CDR2 SASEGT. Trimming took 3 bases from V and 1 from J, leaving 9 bases between them.

The genes are TRBV10-2 and TRBJ2-7, with 8 bases lining up with TRBD1. V was pared by 7 bases and J by 0 bases, with 5 bases of the junction left unmatched. Looked up from germline, CDR1 is WSHSY and CDR2 is SAAADI. This CDR3 is 14 amino acids long. The CDR3: CASMVGQGSYEQYF. The CDR3 DNA follows: TGCGCCAGCATGGTTGGACAGGGCTCCTACGAGCAGTACTTC.

In regard to this clone: Other DNA sequences of this sample code for an identical CDR3. This rearrangement joins TRBV5-6 to TRBJ2-7; TRBD1 agrees at 8 bases. The CDR3 is made up of 12 amino acids. The V segment lost 6 bases and the J segment 4 bases; nucleotides outside the gene matches: 3. Germline assignment: CDR1 SGHDT and CDR2 YYEEEE. This CDR3 is CASTRTGYEQYF. In DNA form, the CDR3 reads TGTGCCAGCACCCGGACAGGGTACGAGCAGTACTTC.

This chain uses TRBV13 with TRBJ2-2; D may be TRBD2 (6 bases). With 3 bases removed from V and 4 bases from J, the gap between germline ends came to 12 bases. The CDR3 extends over 15 amino acids. The germline gives CDR1 PRHDT, CDR2 FYEKMQ (reference sequence). The CDR3 coding sequence is TGTGCCAGCAGCTTGGGAAAGCGGGTCACCGGGGAGCTGTTTTTT. Translation: CASSLGKRVTGELFF.

V usage is TRBV28 and J usage is TRBJ2-7; tentative D call: TRBD1 (6 bases). The CDR3 totals 14 residues. The germline CDR1 and CDR2 sequences are MDHEN and SYDVKM. Trimming pared 6 bases from V and 4 bases from J, leaving 16 bases between. CDR3 DNA: TGTGCCAGCAGGCCGGGACACGGGTGGTACGAGCAGTACTTC. Protein: CASRPGHGWYEQYF.

The chain is built from TRBV5-1 and TRBJ2-2, with D possibly matching TRBD1 (6 bases). Germline V lookup: CDR1 SGHRS, CDR2 YFSETQ. V was shortened by 3 bases and J by 6 bases, with 9 bases between the two germline ends. CDR3 length: 13 residues. CDR3: CASSSGQSGELFF. CDR3 DNA sequence: TGCGCCAGCAGCTCCGGACAGTCCGGGGAGCTGTTTTTT.

The chain is built from TRBV19 and TRBJ2-7; possibly TRBD2 for D (6 bases). The V and J ends lost 5 bases and 4 bases respectively, with 15 bases between them. Looked up from germline, CDR1 is LNHDA and CDR2 is SQIVND (reference sequence). The CDR3 runs 14 residues. The CDR3: CASSGQGGWYEQYF. The CDR3 nucleotides read TGTGCCAGTAGTGGGCAGGGAGGTTGGTACGAGCAGTACTTC.

V is TRBV18 and J is TRBJ1-1; no clear D. The germline V gene has CDR1 KGHSH and CDR2 LQKENI. V was shortened by 3 bases and J by 10 bases, with 15 bases between the two germline ends. This CDR3 has 13 amino acids. As DNA, the CDR3 is TGTGCCAGCTCACCGGGTAGGGAGGGCGGAGCTTTCTTT. This codes for CASSPGREGGAFF.

The chain is built from TRBV6-6 and TRBJ2-5, with 9 nucleotides matching TRBD2. V was clipped by 6 bases and J by 2 bases; unmatched bases: 10. The CDR3 contains 16 residues. The germline V gene encodes CDR1 MNHNY and CDR2 SVGAGI (reference sequence). The CDR3 is CASSGPLAGLQETQYF. The CDR3 coding sequence is TGTGCCAGCAGCGGGCCTCTAGCGGGGCTACAAGAGACCCAGTACTTC.

This chain connects TRBV5-6 to TRBJ2-5; D uncertain. Germline values: CDR1 SGHDT, CDR2 YYEEEE. The CDR3 totals 14 residues. The V and J ends lost 1 base and 3 bases respectively, with 10 bases between them. CDR3 DNA sequence: TGTGCCAGCAGCTTGTGGGCAGCAGAAGAGACCCAGTACTTC. Amino acids: CASSLWAAEETQYF.

The rearrangement uses TRBV15 and TRBJ2-1, with 7 positions matching TRBD2. The V and J ends lost 4 bases and 9 bases, in that order; junction bases with no gene match: 12. This CDR3 region has 15 residues. In germline, CDR1 is LNHNV, CDR2 YYDKDF (reference sequence). The CDR3 coding sequence is TGTGCCACCAGCACAGCTTGGGGGGGTTTGGGTGAGCAGTTCTTC. It codes for CATSTAWGGLGEQFF.

This clone was seen more than once but under ten times. The genes are TRBV5-1 and TRBJ2-5, with 7 bases identical to TRBD2. Losses at the gene ends were 4 bases for V and 5 bases for J; bases not matched to a gene: 8. Germline values: CDR1 SGHRS, CDR2 YFSETQ. This CDR3 has 14 amino acids. CDR3 in DNA: TGCGCCAGCAGCCTTGGAGCGGGGATGGAGACCCAGTACTTC. This encodes CASSLGAGMETQYF.

The rearrangement uses TRBV30 and TRBJ2-2; D not resolved. From germline, CDR1 is GTSNPN and CDR2 SVGIG (reference sequence). CDR3 length: 12 residues. V lost 2 bases, J lost 9 bases, and 10 bases lay in between. The CDR3 nucleotides read TGTGCCTGGAGTATCAGAACCCGGGAGCTGTTTTTT. Amino acids: CAWSIRTRELFF.

V gene TRBV9 combines with J gene TRBJ2-1; 11 positions match TRBD2. J lost 9 bases, V lost 0 bases, and 5 bases had no gene match. Looked up from germline, CDR1 is SGDLS and CDR2 is YYNGEE. CDR3 length: 15 residues. The CDR3 nucleotides are TGTGCCAGCAGCGTAGTACTAGCGGGGGCCAGTGAGCAGTTCTTC. It encodes CASSVVLAGASEQFF.

V is TRBV19 and J is TRBJ1-2, with 10 positions matching TRBD1. The CDR3 spans 14 residues. V shed 6 bases, J shed 2 bases, and the junction held 3 bases outside the gene matches. CDR1 is LNHDA, CDR2 SQIVND, per germline (reference sequence). As DNA, the CDR3 is TGTGCCAGTAGAAGGACAGGGGGGAACTATGGCTACACCTTC. Its translation: CASRRTGGNYGYTF.

For the CDR3, the DNA is TGCGCCAGCAGCTTACTGGTACAGTCCCAAGAGACCCAGTACTTC. This sequence encodes CASSLLVQSQETQYF. The V and J genes are TRBV5-1 and TRBJ2-5; D is unclear. The germline V gene has CDR1 SGHRS and CDR2 YFSETQ. The CDR3 covers 15 residues. The ends were cut back, 2 bases at V and 1 base at J, with 12 bases in the middle.

The genes are TRBV7-2 and TRBJ2-5; 12 nucleotides match TRBD2. This CDR3 has 17 residues. Germline V CDR1 and CDR2: SGHTA, FQGNSA. Trimming took 1 base from V and 2 from J; bases not matched to a gene: 5. CDR3 nucleotides: TGTGCCAGCAGCTTAGGGTACCTAGCGGGGGGGCAAGAGACCCAGTACTTC. Translating gives CASSLGYLAGGQETQYF.

V gene TRBV7-3 combines with J gene TRBJ2-7; D possibly uses TRBD1 or TRBD2 (5 bases each). Germline V gene data show CDR1 as SGHTA and CDR2 as FQGTGA. This CDR3 spans 14 amino acids. V lost 2 bases, J lost 6 bases, and 14 bases lay in between. Here the CDR3 reads CASSLEGFLGEQYF. The CDR3 nucleotides are TGTGCCAGCAGCTTAGAGGGGTTTTTGGGCGAGCAGTACTTC.

The rearrangement uses TRBV6-5 and TRBJ1-1; no firm D call. The CDR3 is 15 amino acids. The germline V gene has CDR1 MNHEY and CDR2 SVGAGI. Trimming took off 0 bases at V and 1 base at J, with 9 bases between the two ends. CDR3 nucleotides: TGTGCCAGCAGTTACTCTTGGGCGGGGAACACTGAAGCTTTCTTT. It encodes CASSYSWAGNTEAFF.

As to this clone: The sample contains more than one DNA sequence encoding this CDR3. This CDR3 reads CAWKANTEAFF. CDR3 nucleotides: TGTGCCTGGAAAGCGAACACTGAAGCTTTCTTT. J is TRBJ1-1 and V is TRBV30; D unresolved. CDR1 is GTSNPN and CDR2 is SVGIG in the germline V gene (reference sequence). The CDR3 is 11 residues long. V was shortened by 4 bases and J by 1 base, with 4 bases between the two germline ends. Full variable domain (remainder filled in from reference TRBV30 and TRBJ1-1): SQTIHQWPATLVQPVGSPLSLECTVEGTSNPNLYWYRQAAGRGLQLLFYSVGIGQISSEVPQNLSASRPQDRQFILSSKKLLLSDSGFYLCAWKANTEAFFGQGTRLTVV.

With regard to this clone: The limits of the CDR3 on the DNA are not certain, so only TCRdb's listed CDR3 is given. The chain links TRBV7-9 to TRBJ1-6; TRBD1 reflects the table's D call only, with no check against the DNA. The CDR3 length is 14 residues, termini included. CDR1 and CDR2 from the germline V gene are SEHNR and FQNEAQ (reference sequence). The CDR3 reads CASSFGTGAAVAHF.

This clone was observed once. The chain is built from TRBV13 and TRBJ2-6; TRBD1 is a possible D gene (6 bases). With 3 bases removed from V and 1 base from J, the gap between germline ends came to 16 bases. The CDR3 totals 18 residues. The germline V gene has CDR1 PRHDT and CDR2 FYEKMQ (reference sequence). Here the CDR3 DNA reads TGTGCCAGCAGCTTGCCTAGACAGGCCAATTCTGGGGCCAACGTCCTGACTTTC. Its translation: CASSLPRQANSGANVLTF.

This chain uses TRBV6-1 with TRBJ1-2; D perhaps matches TRBD1 (6 bases). The CDR3 is 14 amino acids. Trimming stripped 5 bases from V and 6 bases from J, with 16 bases between. In germline, CDR1 is MNHNS, CDR2 SASEGT. The CDR3 protein is CASSPRQAFDGYTF. CDR3 DNA: TGTGCCAGCAGTCCTAGACAGGCGTTTGATGGCTACACCTTC.

This chain connects TRBV5-5 to TRBJ2-7; D is unresolved. Germline assignment: CDR1 SGHKS and CDR2 YYEKEE (reference sequence). The CDR3 is made up of 12 amino acids. V lost 2 bases to trimming and J lost 3 bases, with 6 bases between them. In DNA, the CDR3 is TGTGCCAGCAGCTTTGACCGCTACGAGCAGTACTTC. Its protein is CASSFDRYEQYF.

The chain joins TRBV5-1 to TRBJ1-1; D may be TRBD1 (5 bases). Germline V gene sequence: CDR1 SGHRS, CDR2 YFSETQ. CDR3 length: 14 amino acids. V gave up 8 bases and J gave up 1 base, with 15 bases separating them. CDR3 protein: CASSPGDPNTEAFF. The CDR3 DNA follows: TGCGCCAGTAGCCCGGGGGACCCGAACACTGAAGCTTTCTTT.

This chain joins TRBV21-1 and TRBJ1-3. TRBV21-1 is an annotated pseudogene. The CDR3 is 15 residues long. The CDR3 spells CASSTGTYSGNTIYF. The CDR3 DNA is TGTGCCAGCAGCACGGGAACGTACTCTGGAAACACCATATATTTT.

The chain recombines TRBV5-1 with TRBJ2-3; D is possibly TRBD1 (8 bases). Deletions cut 7 bases from V and 1 base from J, with 16 bases between. The CDR3 runs to 15 residues. Per the germline V gene, CDR1 is SGHRS and CDR2 is YFSETQ. The CDR3 loop is CASRHRGGGTDTQYF. The CDR3 nucleotides read TGCGCCAGCCGGCACAGGGGGGGTGGCACAGATACGCAGTATTTT.

The rearrangement uses TRBV2 and TRBJ1-5; D remains unclear. Between the trimmed V and J ends, which lost 2 bases and 5 bases, there was a span of 7 bases. CDR3 length: 13 amino acids. Germline CDR1 reads SNHLY; CDR2 reads FYNNEI. The CDR3 is CASSESGYQPQHF. In nucleotides, the CDR3 is TGTGCCAGCAGTGAAAGTGGTTATCAGCCCCAGCATTTT. Variable domain in full (rest from reference TRBV2 and TRBJ1-5): EPEVTQTPSHQVTQMGQEVILRCVPISNHLYFYWYRQILGQKVEFLVSFYNNEISEKSEIFDDQFSVERPDGSNFTLKIRSTKLEDSAMYFCASSESGYQPQHFGDGTRLSIL.